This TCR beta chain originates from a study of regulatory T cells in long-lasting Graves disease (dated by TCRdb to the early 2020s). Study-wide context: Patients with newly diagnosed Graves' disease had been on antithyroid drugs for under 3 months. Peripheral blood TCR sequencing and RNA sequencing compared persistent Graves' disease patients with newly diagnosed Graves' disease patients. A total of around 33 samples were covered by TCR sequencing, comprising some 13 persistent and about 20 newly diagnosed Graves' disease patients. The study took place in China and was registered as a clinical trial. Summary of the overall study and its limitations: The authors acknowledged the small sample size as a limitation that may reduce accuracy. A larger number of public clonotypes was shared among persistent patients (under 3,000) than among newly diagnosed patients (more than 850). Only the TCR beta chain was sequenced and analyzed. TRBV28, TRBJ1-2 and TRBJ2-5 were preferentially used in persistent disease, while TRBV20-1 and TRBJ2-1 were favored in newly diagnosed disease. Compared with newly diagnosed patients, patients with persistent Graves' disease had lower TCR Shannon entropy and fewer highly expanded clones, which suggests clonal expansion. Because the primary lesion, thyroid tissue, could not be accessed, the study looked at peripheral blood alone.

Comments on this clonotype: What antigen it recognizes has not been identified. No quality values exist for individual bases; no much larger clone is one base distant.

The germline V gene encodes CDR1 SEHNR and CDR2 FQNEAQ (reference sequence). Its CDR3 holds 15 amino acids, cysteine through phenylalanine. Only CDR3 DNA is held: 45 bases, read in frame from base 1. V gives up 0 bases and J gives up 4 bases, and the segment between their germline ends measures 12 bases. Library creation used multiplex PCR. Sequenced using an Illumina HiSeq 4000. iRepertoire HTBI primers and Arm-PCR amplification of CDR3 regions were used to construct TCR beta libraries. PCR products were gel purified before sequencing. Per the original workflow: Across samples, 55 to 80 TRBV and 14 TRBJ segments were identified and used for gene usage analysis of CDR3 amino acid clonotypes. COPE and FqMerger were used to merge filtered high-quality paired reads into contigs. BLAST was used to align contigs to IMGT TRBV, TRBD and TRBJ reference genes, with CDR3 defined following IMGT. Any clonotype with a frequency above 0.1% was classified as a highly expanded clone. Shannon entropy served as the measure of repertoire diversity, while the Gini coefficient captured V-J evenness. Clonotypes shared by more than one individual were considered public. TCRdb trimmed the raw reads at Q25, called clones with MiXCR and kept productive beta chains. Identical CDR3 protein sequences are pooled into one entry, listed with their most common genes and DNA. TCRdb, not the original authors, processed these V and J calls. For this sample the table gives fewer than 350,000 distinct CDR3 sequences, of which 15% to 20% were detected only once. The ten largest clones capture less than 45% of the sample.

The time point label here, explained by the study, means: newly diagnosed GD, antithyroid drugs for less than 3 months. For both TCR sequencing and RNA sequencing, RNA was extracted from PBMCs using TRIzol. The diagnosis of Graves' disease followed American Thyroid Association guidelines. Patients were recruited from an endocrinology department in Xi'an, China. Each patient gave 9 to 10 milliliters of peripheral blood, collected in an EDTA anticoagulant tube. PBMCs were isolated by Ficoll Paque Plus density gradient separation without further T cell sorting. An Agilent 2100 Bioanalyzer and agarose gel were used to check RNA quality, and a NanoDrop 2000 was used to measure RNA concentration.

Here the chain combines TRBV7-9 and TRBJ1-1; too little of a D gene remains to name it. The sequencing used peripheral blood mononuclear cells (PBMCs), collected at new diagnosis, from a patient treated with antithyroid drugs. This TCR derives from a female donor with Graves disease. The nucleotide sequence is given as TGTGCCAGCAGCTTAGCGAGGGCAGGTAGCACTGAAGCTTTCTTT. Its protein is CASSLARAGSTEAFF. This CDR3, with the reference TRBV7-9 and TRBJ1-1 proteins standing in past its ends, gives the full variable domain DTGVSQNPRHKITKRGQNVTFRCDPISEHNRLYWYRQTLGQGPEFLTYFQNEAQLEKSRLLSDRFSAERPKGSFSTLEIQRTEQGDSAMYLCASSLARAGSTEAFFGQGTRLTVV.